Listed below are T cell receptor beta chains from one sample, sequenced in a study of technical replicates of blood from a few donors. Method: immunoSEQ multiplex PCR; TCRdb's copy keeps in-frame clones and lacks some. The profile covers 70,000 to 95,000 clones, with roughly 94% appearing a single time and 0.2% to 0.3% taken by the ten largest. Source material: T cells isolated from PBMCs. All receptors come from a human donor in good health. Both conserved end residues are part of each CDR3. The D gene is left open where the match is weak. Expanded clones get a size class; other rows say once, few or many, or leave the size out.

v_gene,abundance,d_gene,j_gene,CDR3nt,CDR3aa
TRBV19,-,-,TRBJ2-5,TGTGCCAGTAGTAACCCCACGGACTCGACATGGATGGAGACCCAGTACTTC,CASSNPTDSTWMETQYF
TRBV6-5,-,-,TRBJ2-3,TGTGCCAGCAGCGCCCGCCAGAATACGCAGTATTTT,CASSARQNTQYF
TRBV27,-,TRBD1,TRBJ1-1,TGTGCCAGCAGTCCGACCCGGGACAGCTTTATGAACACTGAAGCTTTCTTT,CASSPTRDSFMNTEAFF
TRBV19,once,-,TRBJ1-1,TGTGCCAGTACTGACGAACCCGGACAGTCCGAAGCTTTCTTT,CASTDEPGQSEAFF
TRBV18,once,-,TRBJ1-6,TGTGCCAGCTCACCCGACTCGTCACCCCTCCACTTT,CASSPDSSPLHF
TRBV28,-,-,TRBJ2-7,TGTGCCAGCAGTTTTACAGACAGGCACTCCTACGAGCAGTACTTC,CASSFTDRHSYEQYF
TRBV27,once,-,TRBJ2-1,TGTGCCAGCACTCATCAGGGAAGCTCCTACAATGAGCAGTTCTTC,CASTHQGSSYNEQFF
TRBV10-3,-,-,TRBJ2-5,TGTGCCATCAGTGAGGAGGGGGGGTACCAAGAGACCCAGTACTTC,CAISEEGGYQETQYF
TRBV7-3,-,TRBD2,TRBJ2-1,TGTGCCAGCAGCTTAATATCTAGCGGATCCTACAATGAGCAGTTCTTC,CASSLISSGSYNEQFF
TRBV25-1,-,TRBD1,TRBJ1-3,TGTGCCAGCAGTGAATGGAAGGGGGCGGCCGGAAACACCATATATTTT,CASSEWKGAAGNTIYF
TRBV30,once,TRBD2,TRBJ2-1,TGTGCCTGGAGTGTTGTTTCTAGCGGGGACAATGAGCAGTTCTTC,CAWSVVSSGDNEQFF
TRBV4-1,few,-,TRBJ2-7,TGCGCCAGCAGCCGCCCGCTCCGAGGCGGATCATCCTACGAGCAGTACTTC,CASSRPLRGGSSYEQYF
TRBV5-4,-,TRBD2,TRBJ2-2,TGTGCCAGCAGCGGACTAGCGGGGCATAATCCCGGGGAGCTGTTTTTT,CASSGLAGHNPGELFF
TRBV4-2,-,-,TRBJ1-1,TGTGCCAGCAGCCAAGATGGCAGTACAAAAGCTTTCTTT,CASSQDGSTKAFF
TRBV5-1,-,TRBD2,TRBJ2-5,TGCGCCAGCAGCTCTAGCGGGGGTGTTATGGAGACCCAGTACTTC,CASSSSGGVMETQYF
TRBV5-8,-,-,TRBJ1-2,TGTGCCAGCAGCTTGGCCGACAGGCAGAGGGGCTACACCTTC,CASSLADRQRGYTF
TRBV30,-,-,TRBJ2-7,TGTGCCTCCCTCTCGACAGGAACCTACGAGCAGTACTTC,CASLSTGTYEQYF